The subject of this entry is one T cell receptor (beta chain). Trimming cost V 1 base and J 1 base, with 6 bases left between them. This CDR3 comprises 13 residues. Germline CDR1 reads GTSNPN; CDR2 reads SVGIG (reference sequence). The data were obtained in a study of blood T cell repertoires in COVID-19. In the original analysis: Reference gene primer amplification gave nucleated cell count estimates. TCRdb's copy holds only in-frame clones and misses some; the assay was immunoSEQ multiplex PCR. The V and J calls and clone size come from that table; D and trimming were worked out from the DNA. In the table there are some 150,000 clones, more than 80% of which are singletons.

The specimen sequenced was peripheral blood. This receptor was taken from a human donor with acute or convalescent COVID-19. The donor label of this sample is uncertain. The chain carries TRBV30 and TRBJ2-3, with TRBD1 as a possible D gene (6 bases). The CDR3, as DNA: TGTGCCTGGAGTGGACAGGGCACAGATACGCAGTATTTT. This gives the protein CAWSGQGTDTQYF.